This T cell receptor (beta chain) was recovered during a study of blood T cell repertoires in COVID-19. As for the study in general: The samples span acute and convalescent COVID-19 from the United States, Italy and Spain. T cells, B-cell-depleted T cells, or PBMCs provided the cDNA or gDNA that served as material.

Trimming took 6 bases from V and 0 from J; bases not matched to a gene: 9. The CDR3 is 17 amino acids. CDR1 is LNHDA and CDR2 is SQIVND in the germline V gene (reference sequence). Per the original methods: Estimation of nucleated cell counts was performed using reference gene primer amplification. Method: immunoSEQ multiplex PCR; TCRdb's copy keeps in-frame clones and lacks some. From that table come the V and J calls and clone size; the DNA was used to work out D and trimming. The sample yields approximately 250,000 clones, roughly 84% seen once. Sequenced sample: peripheral blood. The source of this sequence is a middle-aged man with acute or convalescent COVID-19. The chain joins TRBV19 to TRBJ1-5; 9 bases align to TRBD1. The CDR3 loop reads CASRGTGRRDSNQPQHF. The CDR3 DNA reads TGTGCCAGTAGAGGGACAGGGAGGAGGGATAGCAATCAGCCCCAGCATTTT. Filled out from reference TRBV19 and TRBJ1-5, the complete variable domain reads DGGITQSPKYLFRKEGQNVTLSCEQNLNHDAMYWYRQDPGQGLRLIYYSQIVNDFQKGDIAEGYSVSREKKESFPLTVTSAQKNPTAFYLCASRGTGRRDSNQPQHFGDGTRLSIL.